The rows below give T cell receptor beta chains drawn from one sample of a study of T cells in narcolepsy. TCRdb keeps only in-frame clones here, not all; method: immunoSEQ multiplex PCR. The table includes 20,000 to 30,000 clones, around two thirds detected once. The sequencing sample was made of memory (CD45RA-) CD4+ T cells from blood. These receptors were taken from a human donor in good health. CDR3s include the opening cysteine and the closing phenylalanine or tryptophan. A D gene is named only where the DNA matches it firmly. The size of a clone is reported for some rows only, either as once, few or many, or as a class for expanded clones.

clone_size	v_call	j_call	d_call	cdr3_nt	cdr3_aa
once	TRBV5-1	TRBJ1-1	-	TGCGCCAGCAGCTCAGAAAACACTGAAGCTTTCTTT	CASSSENTEAFF
-	TRBV14	TRBJ2-3	-	TGTGCCAGCAGCCCGGACAGCACAGATACGCAGTATTTT	CASSPDSTDTQYF
-	TRBV10-1	TRBJ1-1	TRBD1	TGCGCCAGCAGGAAGCCCCGGGACAGGGAATTTGAGGAGGGCACTGAAGCTTTCTTT	CASRKPRDREFEEGTEAFF
-	TRBV19	TRBJ1-5	-	TGTGCCAGTAGTTTCCTAAGGCAGCCCCAGCATTTT	CASSFLRQPQHF
-	TRBV7-2	TRBJ2-3	-	TGTGCCAGCAGCTTTGGCCAAGATACGCAGTATTTT	CASSFGQDTQYF
few	TRBV19	TRBJ1-2	-	TGTGCCAGTAGTGCGTCTTTGGCTAACTATGGCTACACCTTC	CASSASLANYGYTF
-	TRBV29-1	TRBJ1-1	-	TGCAGCGTCCGCGAGGGCAGGCCGTACACTGAAGCTTTCTTT	CSVREGRPYTEAFF
-	TRBV5-1	TRBJ1-1	-	TGCGCCAGCAGCTATTCCCAGATAACCAACACTGAAGCTTTCTTT	CASSYSQITNTEAFF
-	TRBV25-1	TRBJ2-6	-	TGTGCCAGCAGTGACTGGGGGGCTGGGGCCAACGTCCTGACTTTC	CASSDWGAGANVLTF
-	TRBV28	TRBJ2-5	-	TGTGCCAGCAGTTTGTTAGGGGGCGGCGTGAGCGGGGAGACCCAGTACTTC	CASSLLGGGVSGETQYF
-	TRBV5-1	TRBJ2-1	-	TGCGCCAGCAGCATGACTAGGAATGAGCAGTTCTTC	CASSMTRNEQFF
-	TRBV19	TRBJ1-3	-	TGTGCCAGTAGGAGTGAATTCTCTGGAAACACCATATATTTT	CASRSEFSGNTIYF
-	TRBV2	TRBJ2-2	-	TGTGCCAGCACCAGAGTCGTTGCCGGGGAGCTGTTTTTT	CASTRVVAGELFF
once	TRBV5-5	TRBJ2-7	TRBD1	TGTGCCAGCAGCTGGGATCCCCGACAGGGAGAATCCTACGAGCAGTACTTC	CASSWDPRQGESYEQYF
-	TRBV4-1	TRBJ1-6	-	TGCGCCAGCAGCCCTGGAAGGGGAACGAATTCACCCCTCCACTTT	CASSPGRGTNSPLHF
-	TRBV7-2	TRBJ2-3	-	TGTGCCAGCAGCTTCCGACAGAGCACAGATACGCAGTATTTT	CASSFRQSTDTQYF
few	TRBV6-6	TRBJ1-5	-	TGTGCCAGCGGCCGGGGACAAGGTAGCAATCAGCCCCAGCATTTT	CASGRGQGSNQPQHF
-	TRBV28	TRBJ2-5	-	TGTGCCACCCGTGGTGGAGCGGGGACCCAGTACTTC	CATRGGAGTQYF
few	TRBV6-1	TRBJ1-1	-	TGTGCCAGCAGTGAAATCCGGGTTGGCACTGAAGCTTTCTTT	CASSEIRVGTEAFF
few	TRBV5-6	TRBJ2-1	-	TGTGCCAGCAGCTCCCGGGTCACCAGCCCCTCCTACAATGAGCAGTTCTTC	CASSSRVTSPSYNEQFF
-	TRBV7-2	TRBJ1-5	TRBD1	TGTGCCAGCAGCTATACAGGGGATTCCCGGAATCAGCCCCAGCATTTT	CASSYTGDSRNQPQHF
-	TRBV6-6	TRBJ2-2	TRBD2	TGTGCCAGCCGCTTAGCGGGCGGGGAGCTGTTTTTT	CASRLAGGELFF
few	TRBV27	TRBJ1-1	-	TGTGCCAGCAGTGCTATACCCGGGGTTAACACTGAAGCTTTCTTT	CASSAIPGVNTEAFF
-	TRBV9	TRBJ2-7	-	TGTGCCAGCAGCGTAGCTCCGGGGGAAGCCTACGAGCAGTACTTC	CASSVAPGEAYEQYF
-	TRBV19	TRBJ1-2	-	TGTGCCAGTAGTCTGGGACACCTAAACCTTCTTGGCTACACCTTC	CASSLGHLNLLGYTF
-	TRBV2	TRBJ2-2	-	TGTGCCAGCAGTGCCGACAGGAACGGGGAGCTGTTTTTT	CASSADRNGELFF
few	TRBV4-1	TRBJ2-7	-	TGCGCCAGCAGCCGAGGAGGGCCTTCCTACGAGCAGTACTTC	CASSRGGPSYEQYF
-	TRBV21-1	TRBJ1-5	-	TGTGCCAGCAGCAAAGGGGGGGGTGGTCAGCCCCAGCATTTT	CASSKGGGGQPQHF
-	TRBV18	TRBJ1-1	TRBD1	TGTGCCAGCTCACCCCTGACAGGGACTGAAGCTTTCTTT	CASSPLTGTEAFF
-	TRBV7-9	TRBJ1-6	-	TGTGCCAGCAGCTTGGGGGGTAATTCACCCCTCCACTTT	CASSLGGNSPLHF
-	TRBV29-1	TRBJ2-5	TRBD1	TGCAGCGTTGAAGATAACAGGGGGGCGACCCAGTACTTC	CSVEDNRGATQYF
-	TRBV5-4	TRBJ2-1	TRBD2	TGTGCCAGCAGCTTCTCAGCGGGGGGGAGTAATGAGCAGTTCTTC	CASSFSAGGSNEQFF
-	TRBV4-1	TRBJ2-3	-	TGCGCCAGCAGCCAAGTCACGGGGGTACCCAACACGCAGTATTTT	CASSQVTGVPNTQYF
-	TRBV6-5	TRBJ1-2	-	TGTGCCAGCAGTTACCTGGACAACTACACCTTC	CASSYLDNYTF
-	TRBV28	TRBJ1-4	TRBD1	TGTGCCAGCAGTTCCGGGACAGCCTTTAATGAAAAACTGTTTTTT	CASSSGTAFNEKLFF
-	TRBV30	TRBJ2-3	-	TGTGCCTGGAGTGCGGCCCCCCTAGCGAGCACAGATACGCAGTATTTT	CAWSAAPLASTDTQYF
-	TRBV7-2	TRBJ1-3	-	TGTGCCAGCAGCTTAAAGGCGGTCAGCTCTGGAAACACCATATATTTT	CASSLKAVSSGNTIYF
-	TRBV5-1	TRBJ2-4	-	TGCGCCAGCAGCTTGGGGCGAGCGGGCAAAAACATTCAGTACTTC	CASSLGRAGKNIQYF
-	TRBV6-1	TRBJ1-1	TRBD1	TGTGCCAGCAGGGGGACAGGGCGGGACACTGAAGCTTTCTTT	CASRGTGRDTEAFF
-	TRBV6-6	TRBJ2-1	-	TGTGCCAGCAGGGCCGAGTTCTCCGCCTACAATGAGCAGTTCTTC	CASRAEFSAYNEQFF
-	TRBV28	TRBJ2-3	TRBD2	TGTGCCAGCAGTAAACCCGGGGGGAGCAGAGGGAACACAGATACGCAGTATTTT	CASSKPGGSRGNTDTQYF
-	TRBV27	TRBJ2-7	TRBD2	TGTGCCAGCAGTTCTAGCGGGAGTTTGGGCGAGCAGTACTTC	CASSSSGSLGEQYF
-	TRBV6-1	TRBJ2-5	TRBD1	TGTGCCAGCAGTGAAGCGCTTCCGGGGACAGGGGAGACCCAGTACTTC	CASSEALPGTGETQYF
-	TRBV20-1	TRBJ2-4	-	TGCAGTGCTGCCTTTGGCAACATTCAGTACTTC	CSAAFGNIQYF
-	TRBV5-1	TRBJ1-1	-	TGCGCCAGCAGCCGGATGGAGAACACTGAAGCTTTCTTT	CASSRMENTEAFF
-	TRBV7-3	TRBJ1-1	-	TGTGCCAGCAGCTTCGGTGGGAACACTGAAGCTTTCTTT	CASSFGGNTEAFF
few	TRBV28	TRBJ1-2	-	TGTGCCAGCAGTTTTGGGGGCGACTATGGCTACACCTTC	CASSFGGDYGYTF
once	TRBV28	TRBJ2-5	-	TGTGCCAGCAGTCCACGGCCTTTACAAGAGACCCAGTACTTC	CASSPRPLQETQYF
once	TRBV2	TRBJ2-3	-	TGTGCCGGAACAAAGGGGGAAACAGATACGCAGTATTTT	CAGTKGETDTQYF
few	TRBV6-1	TRBJ2-7	TRBD1	TGTGCCAGCAGTGAAGCACCCAATCGACAGGGGATGATGTCGTACTTC	CASSEAPNRQGMMSYF
-	TRBV6-5	TRBJ2-7	-	TGTGCCAGCACCTCCAGCGGTTCCTACGAGCAGTACTTC	CASTSSGSYEQYF
few	TRBV14	TRBJ2-7	-	TGTGCCAGCAGCCAAGCGCACGGAAGGGATTCCTACGAGCAGTACTTC	CASSQAHGRDSYEQYF
few	TRBV21-1	TRBJ2-3	-	TGTGCCAGCAGCAATGGGAGAGGACAGGGAGAAGGAACAGATACGCAGTATTTT	CASSNGRGQGEGTDTQYF
-	TRBV9	TRBJ1-1	-	TGTGCCAGCAGCTTCGGGACGAAGGGGACTGAAGCTTTCTTT	CASSFGTKGTEAFF
-	TRBV6-6	TRBJ2-2	-	TGTGCCAGCAGTCAAGTTAGGCGTTACACCGGGGAGCTGTTTTTT	CASSQVRRYTGELFF
few	TRBV7-3	TRBJ2-7	TRBD2	TGTGCCAGCAGCTTCATGGGAGGGAGTGGCTACGAGCAGTACTTC	CASSFMGGSGYEQYF
-	TRBV19	TRBJ2-1	-	TGTGCCAGTAGTATAAGGGGACTTGGGGCTGTTAATGAGCAGTTCTTC	CASSIRGLGAVNEQFF